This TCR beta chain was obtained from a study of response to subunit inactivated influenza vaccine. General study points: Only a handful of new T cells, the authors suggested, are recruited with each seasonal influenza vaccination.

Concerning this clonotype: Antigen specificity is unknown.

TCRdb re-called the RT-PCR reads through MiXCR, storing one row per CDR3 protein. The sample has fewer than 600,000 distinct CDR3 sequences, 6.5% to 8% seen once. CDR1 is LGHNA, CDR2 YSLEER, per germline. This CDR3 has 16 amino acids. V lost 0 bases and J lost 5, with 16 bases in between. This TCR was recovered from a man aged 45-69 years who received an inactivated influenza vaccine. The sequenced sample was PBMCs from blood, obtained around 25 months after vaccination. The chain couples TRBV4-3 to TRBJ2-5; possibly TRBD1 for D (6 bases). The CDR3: CASSQELGRGWETQYF. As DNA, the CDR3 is TGCGCCAGCAGCCAAGAGTTGGGCAGGGGTTGGGAGACCCAGTACTTC.